The next 6 T cell receptor beta chains were all read from a single sample in a study of T-cell reconstitution after alpha-beta-depleted transplantation in children. Preparing the TCRbeta library involved the use of unique molecular identifiers. Each CDR3 protein is one row after TCRdb ran MiXCR on the PCR reads. Of about 240,000 distinct CDR3 sequences in the sample, approximately 12% are singletons; the top ten hold around 2.5%. The source material was PBMCs from the stem cell graft donor, sampled from the stem cell graft. These receptors all come from a human donor who donated a stem cell graft to a child with acute lymphoblastic leukemia.

This clonotype was detected many times. The chain employs TRBV7-9 and TRBJ1-5, with 9 bases aligning to TRBD1. After removal of 3 bases from V and 2 bases from J, the junction contained 2 bases not matched to a gene. This CDR3 comprises 15 residues. Per the germline V gene, CDR1 is SEHNR and CDR2 is FQNEAQ (reference sequence). Here the CDR3 reads CASSLDRGGNQPQHF. The CDR3, as DNA: TGTGCCAGCAGCTTGGACAGGGGAGGCAATCAGCCCCAGCATTTT.

Note on this clonotype: Possible read error: a much larger clone is one base away. The gene calls are TRBV29-1 and TRBJ2-1; D is ambiguous. Looked up from germline, CDR1 is SQVTM and CDR2 is ANQGSEA. Deletions cut 4 bases from V and 2 bases from J, with 9 bases between. The CDR3 totals 13 residues. CDR3 coding DNA: TGCAGCGTTGTTTGGGTAACCTACAATGAGCAGTTCTTC. As protein: CSVVWVTYNEQFF.

This clonotype was recorded a few times. The rearrangement links TRBV20-1 to TRBJ2-7; TRBD2 matches at 8 bases. There are 15 residues in the CDR3. Germline loops: CDR1 DFQATT, CDR2 SNEGSKA (reference sequence). V was pared by 3 bases and J by 3 bases, with 10 bases of the junction left unmatched. The CDR3 nucleotides read TGCAGTGCTAGCCGGGGACTAGGGGCCGGCTACGAGCAGTACTTC. As protein: CSASRGLGAGYEQYF.

This clonotype was detected ten times or more. CDR3 sequence: CADRLQETQYF. DNA of the CDR3: TGTGCCGACAGGCTCCAAGAGACCCAGTACTTC. The chain combines TRBV7-2 with TRBJ2-5, with D possibly TRBD1 on 6 matching bases. The ends were cut back, 11 bases at V and 1 base at J, with 8 bases in the middle. In germline, CDR1 is SGHTA, CDR2 FQGNSA. CDR3 length: 11 amino acids. The full variable domain, completed using reference TRBV7-2 and TRBJ2-5, is GAGVSQSPSNKVTEKGKDVELRCDPISGHTALYWYRQSLGQGLEFLIYFQGNSAPDKSGLPSDRFSAERTGGSVSTLTIQRTQQEDSAVYLCADRLQETQYFGPGTRLLVL.

This clonotype was detected ten times or more. The chain couples TRBV5-1 to TRBJ2-1; tentatively, D is TRBD2 (6 bases). The length of the CDR3 is 17 residues. Germline V gene sequence: CDR1 SGHRS, CDR2 YFSETQ. The ends were cut back, 7 bases at V and 2 bases at J, with 22 bases in the middle. The CDR3, as DNA: TGCGCCAGCCAGGGCAGGAGCGGGCCGAAAACCTACAATGAGCAGTTCTTC. Amino acid sequence: CASQGRSGPKTYNEQFF.

This clonotype was counted a few times. The chain uses TRBV20-1 and TRBJ2-7; 8 bases align to TRBD2. CDR3 length: 14 amino acids. The ends lost 1 base at V and 6 bases at J; junction bases unmatched: 8. Germline V CDR1 and CDR2: DFQATT, SNEGSKA (reference sequence). CDR3 protein: CSARVGTSGAEQYF. CDR3 nucleotides: TGCAGTGCTAGAGTTGGTACTAGCGGAGCCGAGCAGTACTTC.